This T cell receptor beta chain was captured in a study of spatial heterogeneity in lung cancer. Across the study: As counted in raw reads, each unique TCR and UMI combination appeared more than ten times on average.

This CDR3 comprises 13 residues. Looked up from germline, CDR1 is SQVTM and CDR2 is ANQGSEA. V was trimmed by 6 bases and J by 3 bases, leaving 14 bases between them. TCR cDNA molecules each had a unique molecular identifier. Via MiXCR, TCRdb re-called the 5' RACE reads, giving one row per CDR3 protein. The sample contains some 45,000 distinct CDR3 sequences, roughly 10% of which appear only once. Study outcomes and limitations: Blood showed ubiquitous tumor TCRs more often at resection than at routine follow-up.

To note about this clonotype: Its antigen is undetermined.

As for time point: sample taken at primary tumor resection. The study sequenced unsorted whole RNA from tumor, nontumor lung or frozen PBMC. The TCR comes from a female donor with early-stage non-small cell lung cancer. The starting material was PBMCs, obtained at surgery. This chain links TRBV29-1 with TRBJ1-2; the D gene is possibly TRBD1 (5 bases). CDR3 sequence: CSVRGSQDYGYTF. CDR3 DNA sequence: TGCAGCGTGAGGGGCAGTCAAGACTATGGCTACACCTTC.